The TCR beta chain under discussion was sequenced for a study of blood T cell repertoires in COVID-19. Overall study: Samples came from the United States, Italy and Spain, spanning acute and convalescent COVID-19. PBMCs, B-cell-depleted T cells, or T cells were the source of the cDNA or gDNA that made up the material.

The ends were cut back, 3 bases at V and 5 bases at J, with 13 bases in the middle. Germline assignment: CDR1 MGHDK and CDR2 SYGVNS. CDR3 length: 14 amino acids. As handled by the study authors: Reference gene primer amplification yielded estimated nucleated cell counts. Measured with immunoSEQ multiplex PCR; TCRdb has only the in-frame clones, and not every one. V and J calls and clone size are those listed in that table; D and trimming were worked out from the DNA. The sample consists of 150,000 or so clones, 75% to 90% of them appearing once. Sequencing was carried out using peripheral blood. This clonotype was obtained from a human donor in a cohort sampled during active COVID-19. The chain uses TRBV25-1 and TRBJ2-5; possible D gene TRBD2, 6 bases. CDR3: CASSDRLRGETQYF. In DNA, the CDR3 is TGTGCCAGCAGTGATAGACTCCGGGGGGAGACCCAGTACTTC.